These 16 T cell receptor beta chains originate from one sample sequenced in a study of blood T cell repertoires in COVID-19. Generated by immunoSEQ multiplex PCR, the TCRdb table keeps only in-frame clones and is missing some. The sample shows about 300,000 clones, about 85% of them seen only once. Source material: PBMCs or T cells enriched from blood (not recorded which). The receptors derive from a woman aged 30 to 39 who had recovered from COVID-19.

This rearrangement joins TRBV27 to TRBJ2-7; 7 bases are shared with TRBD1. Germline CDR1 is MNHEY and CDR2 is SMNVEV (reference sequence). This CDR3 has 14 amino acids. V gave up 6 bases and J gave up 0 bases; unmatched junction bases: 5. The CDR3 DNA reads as TGTGCCAGCAGCCTTGGGGACAGCTCCTACGAGCAGTACTTC. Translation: CASSLGDSSYEQYF.

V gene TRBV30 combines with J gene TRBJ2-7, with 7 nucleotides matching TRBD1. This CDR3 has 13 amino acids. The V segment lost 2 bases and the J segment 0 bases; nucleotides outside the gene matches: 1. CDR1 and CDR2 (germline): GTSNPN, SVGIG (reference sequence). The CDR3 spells CAWSRDSSYEQYF. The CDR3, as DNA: TGTGCCTGGAGTCGGGACAGCTCCTACGAGCAGTACTTC.

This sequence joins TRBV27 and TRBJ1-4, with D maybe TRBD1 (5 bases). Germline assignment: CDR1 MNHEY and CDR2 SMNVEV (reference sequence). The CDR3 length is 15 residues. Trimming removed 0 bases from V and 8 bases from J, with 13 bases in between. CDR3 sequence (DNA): TGTGCCAGCAGTTTATCGCCAGGGAGGAACGAAAAACTGTTTTTT. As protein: CASSLSPGRNEKLFF. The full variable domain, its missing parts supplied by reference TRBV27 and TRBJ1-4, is EAQVTQNPRYLITVTGKKLTVTCSQNMNHEYMSWYRQDPGLGLRQIYYSMNVEVTDKGDVPEGYKVSRKEKRNFPLILESPSPNQTSLYFCASSLSPGRNEKLFFGSGTQLSVL.

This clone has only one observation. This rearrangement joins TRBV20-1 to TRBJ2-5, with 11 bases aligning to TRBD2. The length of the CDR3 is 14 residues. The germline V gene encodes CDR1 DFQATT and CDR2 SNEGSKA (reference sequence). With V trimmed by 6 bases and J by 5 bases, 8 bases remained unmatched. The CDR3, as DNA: TGCAGTGCAAGTAGCGGGGGGGCCAGGGAGACCCAGTACTTC. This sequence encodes CSASSGGARETQYF.

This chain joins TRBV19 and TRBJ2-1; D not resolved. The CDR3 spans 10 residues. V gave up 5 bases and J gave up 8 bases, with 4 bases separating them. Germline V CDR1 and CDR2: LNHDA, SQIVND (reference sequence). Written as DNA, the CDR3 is TGTGCCAGTAGTGGGCATGAGCAGTTCTTC. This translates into CASSGHEQFF. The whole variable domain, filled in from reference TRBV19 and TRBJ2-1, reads DGGITQSPKYLFRKEGQNVTLSCEQNLNHDAMYWYRQDPGQGLRLIYYSQIVNDFQKGDIAEGYSVSREKKESFPLTVTSAQKNPTAFYLCASSGHEQFFGPGTRLTVL.

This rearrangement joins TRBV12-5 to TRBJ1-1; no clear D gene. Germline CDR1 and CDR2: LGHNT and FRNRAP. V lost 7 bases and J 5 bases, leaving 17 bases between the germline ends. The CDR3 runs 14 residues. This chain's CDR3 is CASARGGMRTEAFF. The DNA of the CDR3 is TGTGCTAGTGCCCGGGGAGGGATGAGGACTGAAGCTTTCTTT.

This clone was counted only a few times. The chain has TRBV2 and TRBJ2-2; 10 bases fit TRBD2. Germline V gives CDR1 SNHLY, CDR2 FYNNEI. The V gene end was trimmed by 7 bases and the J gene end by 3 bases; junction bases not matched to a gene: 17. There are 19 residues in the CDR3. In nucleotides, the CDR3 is TGTGCCAGCACTTTGCTACTAGCGGGGCTCGCAGGGGACACCGGGGAGCTGTTTTTT. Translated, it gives CASTLLLAGLAGDTGELFF.

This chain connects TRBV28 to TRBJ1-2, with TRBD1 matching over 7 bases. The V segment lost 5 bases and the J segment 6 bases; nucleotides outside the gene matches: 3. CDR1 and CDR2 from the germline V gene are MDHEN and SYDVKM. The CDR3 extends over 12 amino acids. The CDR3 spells CASSAQGDGYTF. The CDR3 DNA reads TGTGCCAGCAGTGCTCAGGGGGATGGCTACACCTTC.

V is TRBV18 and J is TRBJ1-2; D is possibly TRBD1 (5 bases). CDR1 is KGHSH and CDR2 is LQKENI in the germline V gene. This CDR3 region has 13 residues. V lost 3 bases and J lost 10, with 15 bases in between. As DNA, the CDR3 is TGTGCCAGCTCACCTGGGGAACAGGTTGACTACACCTTC. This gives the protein CASSPGEQVDYTF.

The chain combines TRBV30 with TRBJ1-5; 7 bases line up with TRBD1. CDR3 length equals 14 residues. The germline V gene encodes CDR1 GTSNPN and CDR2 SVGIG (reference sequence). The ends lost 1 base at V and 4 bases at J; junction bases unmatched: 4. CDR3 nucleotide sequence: TGTGCCTGGAGTGGGACAGGAGGTAATCAGCCCCAGCATTTT. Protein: CAWSGTGGNQPQHF. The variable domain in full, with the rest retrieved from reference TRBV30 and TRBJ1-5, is SQTIHQWPATLVQPVGSPLSLECTVEGTSNPNLYWYRQAAGRGLQLLFYSVGIGQISSEVPQNLSASRPQDRQFILSSKKLLLSDSGFYLCAWSGTGGNQPQHFGDGTRLSIL.

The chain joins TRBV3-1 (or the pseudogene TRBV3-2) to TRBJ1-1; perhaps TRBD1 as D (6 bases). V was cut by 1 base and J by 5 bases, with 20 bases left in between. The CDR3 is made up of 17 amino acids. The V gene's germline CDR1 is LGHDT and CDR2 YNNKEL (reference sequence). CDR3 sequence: CASSQVRSTRGATEAFF. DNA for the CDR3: TGTGCCAGCAGCCAAGTTAGGTCGACCCGGGGGGCAACTGAAGCTTTCTTT.

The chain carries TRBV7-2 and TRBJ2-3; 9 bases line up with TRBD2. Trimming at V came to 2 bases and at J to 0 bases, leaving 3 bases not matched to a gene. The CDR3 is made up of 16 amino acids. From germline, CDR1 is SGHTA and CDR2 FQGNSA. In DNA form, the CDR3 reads TGTGCCAGCAGCTTACGCGGGGGGGCTAGCACAGATACGCAGTATTTT. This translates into CASSLRGGASTDTQYF.

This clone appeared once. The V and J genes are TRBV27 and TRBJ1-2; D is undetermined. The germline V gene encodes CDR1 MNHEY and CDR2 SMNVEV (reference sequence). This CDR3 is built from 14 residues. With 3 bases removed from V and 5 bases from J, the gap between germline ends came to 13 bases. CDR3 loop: CASSLTHREYGYTF. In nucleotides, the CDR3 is TGTGCCAGCAGTTTGACACACCGCGAGTATGGCTACACCTTC.

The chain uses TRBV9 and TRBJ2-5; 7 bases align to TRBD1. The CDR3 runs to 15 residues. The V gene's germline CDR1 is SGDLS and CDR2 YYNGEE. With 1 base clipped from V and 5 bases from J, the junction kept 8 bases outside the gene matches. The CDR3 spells CASSVFQGGMETQYF. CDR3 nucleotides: TGTGCCAGCAGCGTATTTCAAGGGGGCATGGAGACCCAGTACTTC.

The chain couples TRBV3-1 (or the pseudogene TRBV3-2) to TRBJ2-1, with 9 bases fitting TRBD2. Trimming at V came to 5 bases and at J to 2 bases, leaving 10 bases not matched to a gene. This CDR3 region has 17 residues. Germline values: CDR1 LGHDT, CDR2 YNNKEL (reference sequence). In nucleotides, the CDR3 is TGTGCCAGCAGCACCCTTTCTAGCGGGGCGACCTACAATGAGCAGTTCTTC. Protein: CASSTLSSGATYNEQFF.

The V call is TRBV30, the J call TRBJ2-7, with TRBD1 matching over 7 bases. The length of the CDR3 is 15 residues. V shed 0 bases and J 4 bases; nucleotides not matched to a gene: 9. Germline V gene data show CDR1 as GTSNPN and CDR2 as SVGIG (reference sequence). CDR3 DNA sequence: TGTGCCTGGAGTGTACTAAGGGGGCGTTCTTACGAGCAGTACTTC. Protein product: CAWSVLRGRSYEQYF.